The 19 T cell receptor beta chains below were found in one sample sequenced in a study of blood T cell repertoires in COVID-19. Libraries were prepared by immunoSEQ multiplex PCR; TCRdb keeps only in-frame clonotypes and omits some of them. The sample shows under 550,000 clones, around nine tenths of them seen only once. The sequenced material came from peripheral blood. These receptor sequences come from a young man with COVID-19, enrolled during active disease.

The chain uses TRBV5-4 and TRBJ1-1, with D hard to call. This CDR3 contains 16 residues. V was shortened by 2 bases and J by 2 bases, with 16 bases between the two germline ends. Per the germline V gene, CDR1 is SGHNT and CDR2 is YYREEE (reference sequence). The chain's CDR3 is CASSFPSGPLNTEAFF. CDR3 bases: TGTGCCAGCAGCTTTCCCTCGGGTCCTTTAAACACTGAAGCTTTCTTT.

This chain connects TRBV19 to TRBJ2-6, with D perhaps TRBD1 (6 bases). V lost 6 bases and J 0 bases, leaving 9 bases between the germline ends. CDR1 and CDR2 from the germline V gene are LNHDA and SQIVND (reference sequence). This CDR3 has 15 amino acids. CDR3 coding DNA: TGTGCCAGTAGGGGGGCCAGCTCTGGGGCCAACGTCCTGACTTTC. It encodes CASRGASSGANVLTF. The variable domain in full, completed from reference TRBV19 and TRBJ2-6, reads DGGITQSPKYLFRKEGQNVTLSCEQNLNHDAMYWYRQDPGQGLRLIYYSQIVNDFQKGDIAEGYSVSREKKESFPLTVTSAQKNPTAFYLCASRGASSGANVLTFGAGSRLTVL.

The CDR3 loop reads CASSLVFTEYNEQFF. In DNA, the CDR3 is TGTGCCAGCAGCTTAGTTTTTACTGAGTACAATGAGCAGTTCTTC. J is TRBJ2-1 and V is TRBV7-8; D gene ambiguous. V lost 1 base and J 4 bases, leaving 11 bases between the germline ends. The CDR3 has 15 amino acids. CDR1 is SGHVS and CDR2 is FQNEAQ in the germline V gene.

In this sample, this clone turned up once. The chain recombines TRBV7-8 with TRBJ2-1; TRBD2 matches 9 bases. There are 17 residues in the CDR3. V dropped 5 bases and J dropped 1; count of bases not matched to a gene: 9. Germline lookup yields CDR1 SGHVS and CDR2 FQNEAQ. The CDR3 bases are TGTGCCAGCAGCGATCGATGGACTAGCGAATCCTACAATGAGCAGTTCTTC. This codes for CASSDRWTSESYNEQFF.

J is TRBJ2-5 and V is TRBV5-1; D remains unclear. The CDR3 extends over 15 amino acids. Trimming took off 0 bases at V and 5 bases at J, with 14 bases between the two ends. Per germline, CDR1 SGHRS and CDR2 YFSETQ. As DNA, the CDR3 is TGCGCCAGCAGCTTGGAAAATCACCAAGAGGAGACCCAGTACTTC. Translating gives CASSLENHQEETQYF. Full variable domain (rest looked up from reference TRBV5-1 and TRBJ2-5): KAGVTQTPRYLIKTRGQQVTLSCSPISGHRSVSWYQQTPGQGLQFLFEYFSETQRNKGNFPGRFSGRQFSNSRSEMNVSTLELGDSALYLCASSLENHQEETQYFGPGTRLLVL.

J is TRBJ1-2 and V is TRBV5-1, with TRBD1 as a possible D gene (6 bases). The CDR3 sequence is 14 residues long. From germline, CDR1 is SGHRS and CDR2 YFSETQ. V was pared by 7 bases and J by 12 bases, with 25 bases between. Written as DNA, the CDR3 is TGCGCCAGCCGCCCGGGGGGGCAGGAACCCTTGAACACCTTC. Translated, it gives CASRPGGQEPLNTF.

The V call is TRBV5-4, the J call TRBJ2-1; no clear D. Trimming took 3 bases from V and 7 from J, leaving 5 bases between them. The germline gives CDR1 SGHNT, CDR2 YYREEE (reference sequence). This CDR3 comprises 11 residues. The CDR3 loop is CASSYRNEQFF. Written as DNA, the CDR3 is TGTGCCAGCAGCTACAGAAATGAGCAGTTCTTC.

CDR3 DNA: TGTGCCAGCAGCTCTAGTGACAGGAACACTGAAGCTTTCTTT. This gives the protein CASSSSDRNTEAFF. The rearrangement links TRBV11-2 to TRBJ1-1; maybe TRBD1 (5 bases). The CDR3 is made up of 14 amino acids. Per germline, CDR1 SGHAT and CDR2 FQNNGV. The germline V and J ends were trimmed by 4 bases and 1 base, with 10 bases remaining between them.

J is TRBJ1-5 and V is TRBV15, with no clear D. Germline V CDR1 and CDR2: LNHNV, YYDKDF (reference sequence). This CDR3 contains 15 residues. The V gene lost 0 bases and the J gene lost 7 bases, with 13 bases spanning the gap. CDR3 in DNA: TGTGCCACCAGCAGAGAGGGGAGGGTCGGGCAGCCCCAGCATTTT. It codes for CATSREGRVGQPQHF. The full variable domain, rest sourced from reference TRBV15 and TRBJ1-5, is DAMVIQNPRYQVTQFGKPVTLSCSQTLNHNVMYWYQQKSSQAPKLLFHYYDKDFNNEADTPDNFQSRRPNTSFCFLDIRSPGLGDTAMYLCATSREGRVGQPQHFGDGTRLSIL.

The V and J genes are TRBV6-5 and TRBJ2-2; 8 nucleotides match TRBD1. Germline CDR1 MNHEY, CDR2 SVGAGI. V gave up 11 bases and J gave up 4 bases; unmatched junction bases: 6. The CDR3 is 13 residues long. Written as DNA, the CDR3 is TGTGCCGGGACAGGCATTGGCACCGGGGAGCTGTTTTTT. This encodes CAGTGIGTGELFF.

This chain connects TRBV7-3 to TRBJ2-2; TRBD2 is a possible D gene (6 bases). The CDR3 loop spans 15 amino acids. CDR1 SGHTA and CDR2 FQGTGA come from the germline V gene. V was cut by 3 bases and J by 3 bases, with 11 bases left in between. CDR3 coding DNA: TGTGCCAGCAGCTTGGGGACTGGTTACACCGGGGAGCTGTTTTTT. Protein sequence: CASSLGTGYTGELFF. Supplemented by reference TRBV7-3 and TRBJ2-2, the full variable domain reads GAGVSQTPSNKVTEKGKYVELRCDPISGHTALYWYRQSLGQGPEFLIYFQGTGAADDSGLPNDRFFAVRPEGSVSTLKIQRTERGDSAVYLCASSLGTGYTGELFFGEGSRLTVL.

This clone was seen a single time. This rearrangement joins TRBV2 to TRBJ1-1, with D hard to call. The CDR3 contains 14 residues. Trimming stripped 2 bases from V and 1 base from J, with 8 bases between. Germline CDR1 reads SNHLY; CDR2 reads FYNNEI. In DNA, the CDR3 is TGTGCCAGCAGTGAACGGGGTTGGAACACTGAAGCTTTCTTT. Encoded protein: CASSERGWNTEAFF. Full variable domain (rest looked up from reference TRBV2 and TRBJ1-1): EPEVTQTPSHQVTQMGQEVILRCVPISNHLYFYWYRQILGQKVEFLVSFYNNEISEKSEIFDDQFSVERPDGSNFTLKIRSTKLEDSAMYFCASSERGWNTEAFFGQGTRLTVV.

The chain carries TRBV13 and TRBJ2-4; 7 bases line up with TRBD1. Germline-derived CDR1 and CDR2 are PRHDT and FYEKMQ (reference sequence). Trimming at V came to 3 bases and at J to 6 bases, leaving 5 bases not matched to a gene. This CDR3 has 14 residues. This CDR3 is CASSFGDSVNIQYF. The CDR3 DNA is TGTGCCAGCAGCTTTGGGGACAGCGTAAACATTCAGTACTTC.

This clone was counted a single time. This CDR3 is also generated by other DNA sequences in the sample. The chain couples TRBV6-5 to TRBJ1-5, with TRBD1 as a possible D gene (5 bases). The CDR3 runs to 14 residues. Trimming cost V 2 bases and J 1 base, with 6 bases left between them. Germline values: CDR1 MNHEY, CDR2 SVGAGI. The CDR3 loop reads CASSYGGSNQPQHF. The CDR3 coding sequence is TGTGCCAGCAGTTACGGGGGGAGCAATCAGCCCCAGCATTTT.

The chain couples TRBV11-2 to TRBJ2-7; 7 bases agree with TRBD2. Trimming cost V 3 bases and J 4 bases; bases outside gene matches: 9. Germline V gives CDR1 SGHAT, CDR2 FQNNGV. The CDR3 runs to 15 residues. CDR3 in amino acids: CASSFSSGAQYEQYF. CDR3 coding DNA: TGTGCCAGCAGCTTTTCCAGCGGGGCCCAGTACGAGCAGTACTTC.

This sequence joins TRBV10-1 and TRBJ2-1; TRBD1 agrees at 8 bases. The V and J ends lost 5 bases and 0 bases, in that order; junction bases with no gene match: 9. Germline CDR1 and CDR2: WNHNN and SYGVQD (reference sequence). CDR3 size: 17 residues. CDR3 amino acids: CASSRMTGTGSYNEQFF. CDR3 coding DNA: TGCGCCAGCAGTAGAATGACCGGGACAGGCTCCTACAATGAGCAGTTCTTC.

The chain links TRBV4-1 to TRBJ2-1, with 10 positions matching TRBD2. This CDR3 is 13 amino acids long. J gave up 8 bases and V 5 bases, and 3 bases lay outside the gene matches. Per germline, CDR1 MGHRA and CDR2 YSYEKL. The CDR3 reads CASSSSGGYEQFF. The CDR3 DNA sequence: TGCGCCAGCAGCTCTAGCGGGGGATATGAGCAGTTCTTC.

The V call is TRBV5-1, the J call TRBJ2-5; maybe TRBD1 (6 bases). Trimming shortened V by 1 base and J by 5 bases, and 18 bases separated the two germline ends. Germline lookup yields CDR1 SGHRS and CDR2 YFSETQ. CDR3 length equals 16 residues. The CDR3 here is CASSLISRGRMETQYF. Here the CDR3 DNA reads TGCGCCAGCAGCTTGATCTCCAGGGGTCGGATGGAGACCCAGTACTTC.

This chain uses TRBV28 with TRBJ2-5; 7 positions match TRBD2. Germline V gene data show CDR1 as MDHEN and CDR2 as SYDVKM. V shed 2 bases, J shed 5 bases, and the junction held 8 bases outside the gene matches. The CDR3 is 15 amino acids. DNA of the CDR3: TGTGCCAGCAGTTTAAGGAGCGGGATGGGGGAGACCCAGTACTTC. It is translated as CASSLRSGMGETQYF.